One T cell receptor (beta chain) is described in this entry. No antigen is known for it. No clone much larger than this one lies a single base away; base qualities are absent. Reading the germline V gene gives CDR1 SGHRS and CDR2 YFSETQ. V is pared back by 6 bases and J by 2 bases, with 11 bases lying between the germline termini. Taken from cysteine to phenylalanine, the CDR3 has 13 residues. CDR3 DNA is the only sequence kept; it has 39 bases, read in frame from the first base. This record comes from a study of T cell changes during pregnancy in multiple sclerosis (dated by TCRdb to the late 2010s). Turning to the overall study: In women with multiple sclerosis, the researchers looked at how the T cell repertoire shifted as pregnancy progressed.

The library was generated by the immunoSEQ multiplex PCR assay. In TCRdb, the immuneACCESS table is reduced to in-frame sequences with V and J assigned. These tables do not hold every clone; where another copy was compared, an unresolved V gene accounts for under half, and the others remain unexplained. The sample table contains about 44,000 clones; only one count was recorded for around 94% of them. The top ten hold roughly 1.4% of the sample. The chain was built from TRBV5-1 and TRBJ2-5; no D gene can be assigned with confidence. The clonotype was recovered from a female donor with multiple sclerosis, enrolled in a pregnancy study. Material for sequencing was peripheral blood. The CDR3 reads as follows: CASKGEDQETQYF. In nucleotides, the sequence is TGCGCCAGCAAGGGTGAGGATCAAGAGACCCAGTACTTC.